This T cell receptor beta chain was sequenced during a study of CD8+CD57+ T cells in acquired aplastic anemia. Patients included in sequencing had previously demonstrated CD8+CD57+ cell expansion by flow cytometry. Per the germline V gene, CDR1 is KGHDR and CDR2 is SFDVKD. The CDR3 loop spans 16 amino acids. The ends lost 2 bases at V and 0 bases at J; junction bases unmatched: 4. Profiles of TCR beta VDJ and CDR3 were generated from a genomic DNA template. Each CDR3 protein is one row after TCRdb ran MiXCR on the reads. The sample records 450,000 to 600,000 distinct CDR3 sequences, 25% to 40% being singletons.

Material for sequencing was sorted CD4+, CD8+, or CD8+CD57+ T cells (not recorded which) from PBMCs. The receptor's source is a human donor with aplastic anemia. V gene TRBV24-1 combines with J gene TRBJ2-7; 9 positions match TRBD1. The CDR3: CATSDSGQGLSYEQYF. The DNA of the CDR3 is TGTGCCACCAGTGATTCGGGACAGGGCCTCTCCTACGAGCAGTACTTC.